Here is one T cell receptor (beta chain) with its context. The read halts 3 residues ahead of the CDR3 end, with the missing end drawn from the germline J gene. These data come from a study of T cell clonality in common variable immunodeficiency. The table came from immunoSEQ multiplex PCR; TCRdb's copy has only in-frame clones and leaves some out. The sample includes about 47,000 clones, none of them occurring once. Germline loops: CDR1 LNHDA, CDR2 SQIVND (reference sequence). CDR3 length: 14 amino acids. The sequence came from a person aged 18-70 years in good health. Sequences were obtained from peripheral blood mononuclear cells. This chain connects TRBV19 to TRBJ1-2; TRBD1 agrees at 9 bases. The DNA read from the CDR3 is TGTGCCAGTAGTATCGGCACAGGGGGCTACGAC. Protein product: CASSIGTGGYD. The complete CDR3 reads CASSIGTGGYDYTF.